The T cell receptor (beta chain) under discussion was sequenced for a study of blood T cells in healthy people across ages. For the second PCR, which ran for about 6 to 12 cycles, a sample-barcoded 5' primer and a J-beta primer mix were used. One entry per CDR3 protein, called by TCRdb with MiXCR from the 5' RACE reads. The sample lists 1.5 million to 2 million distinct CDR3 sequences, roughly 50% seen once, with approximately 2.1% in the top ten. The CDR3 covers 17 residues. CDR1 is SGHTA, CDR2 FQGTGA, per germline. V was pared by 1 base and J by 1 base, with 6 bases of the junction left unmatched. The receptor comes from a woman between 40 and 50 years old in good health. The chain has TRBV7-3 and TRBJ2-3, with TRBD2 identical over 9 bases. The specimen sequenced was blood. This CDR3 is CASSLKVASGGTDTQYF. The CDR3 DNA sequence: TGTGCCAGCAGCTTAAAGGTGGCTAGCGGGGGCACAGATACGCAGTATTTT.